What follows describes a single T cell receptor beta chain. This record comes from a study of T-cell memory formation after mild COVID-19. Unmatched junction bases numbered 6, after V lost 4 bases and J lost 7 bases. The germline V gene encodes CDR1 SEHNR and CDR2 FQNEAQ (reference sequence). The CDR3 is 15 residues long. TCRdb fed the 5' RACE reads into MiXCR, producing one record per CDR3 protein. The table lists hundreds of thousands of distinct CDR3 sequences, 23% of them singletons. The chain joins TRBV7-9 to TRBJ1-4; 10 bases line up with TRBD1. The sample taken for sequencing was PBMCs or a T cell subset sorted from them (not recorded which). The TCR originated in an adult woman who had mild COVID-19 (a few samples of this study predate the infection). Cell type and time point are not known. CDR3 in DNA: TGTGCCAGCAGCTCCGCCGGGACAGGGGCTGAAAAACTGTTTTTT. It translates to CASSSAGTGAEKLFF. The complete variable domain, with remaining parts taken from reference TRBV7-9 and TRBJ1-4, reads DTGVSQNPRHKITKRGQNVTFRCDPISEHNRLYWYRQTLGQGPEFLTYFQNEAQLEKSRLLSDRFSAERPKGSFSTLEIQRTEQGDSAMYLCASSSAGTGAEKLFFGSGTQLSVL.